The 14 T cell receptor beta chains below were found in one sample sequenced in a study of CD8 T cells in ankylosing spondylitis. Study observations and caveats: Roughly eight highly homologous variants made up a TCR beta motif that seemed to typify ankylosing spondylitis blood.

TCRdb independently ran MiXCR on the 5' RACE reads; one entry per CDR3 protein. The profile shows about 390,000 distinct CDR3 sequences, approximately 20% of them singletons. What these receptors recognize is not known. The sequencing input was blood, either unsorted or a sorted T cell fraction (not recorded which). These receptors were taken from a male donor with ankylosing spondylitis.

The gene calls are TRBV5-1 and TRBJ2-3; 11 bases map to TRBD2. V lost 3 bases, J lost 4 bases, and 10 bases stayed unmatched. Germline V gene data show CDR1 as SGHRS and CDR2 as YFSETQ. This CDR3 spans 17 amino acids. The DNA for the CDR3 is TGCGCCAGCAGCTCCAACCGACTAGCGGGAATGGCAGATACGCAGTATTTT. Its protein is CASSSNRLAGMADTQYF.

V usage is TRBV7-2 and J usage is TRBJ2-7, with 10 bases aligning to TRBD1. CDR3 length: 17 amino acids. Unmatched junction bases numbered 8, after V lost 0 bases and J lost 3 bases. Germline V gives CDR1 SGHTA, CDR2 FQGNSA. The CDR3 spells CASSLATFGTGVYEQYF. DNA for the CDR3: TGTGCCAGCAGCTTAGCGACGTTTGGGACAGGGGTCTACGAGCAGTACTTC.

The rearrangement uses TRBV7-6 and TRBJ2-3; TRBD2 is a possible D gene (6 bases). This CDR3 spans 16 amino acids. Germline V gene sequence: CDR1 SGHVS, CDR2 FNYEAQ. V shed 1 base and J shed 2 bases, with 13 bases lying between them. This CDR3 is CASSLVRRENTDTQYF. The CDR3 DNA reads as TGTGCCAGCAGCTTAGTGCGGCGGGAAAACACAGATACGCAGTATTTT. Variable domain in full (rest from reference TRBV7-6 and TRBJ2-3): GAGVSQSPRYKVTKRGQDVALRCDPISGHVSLYWYRQALGQGPEFLTYFNYEAQQDKSGLPNDRFSAERPEGSISTLTIQRTEQRDSAMYRCASSLVRRENTDTQYFGPGTRLTVL.

A few counts support this clonotype. The chain has TRBV12-3 or TRBV12-4 and TRBJ1-1; D gene unclear. The V end was cut by 2 bases, the J end by 7 bases, with 8 bases between. This CDR3 has 12 residues. In nucleotides, the CDR3 is TGTGCCAGCAGTTTAAAAGACGGTGAAGCTTTCTTT. It translates to CASSLKDGEAFF.

The gene calls are TRBV20-1 and TRBJ2-2, with TRBD1 matching over 7 bases. V lost 3 bases and J lost 2; bases outside the gene matches: 3. Germline-derived CDR1 and CDR2 are DFQATT and SNEGSKA (reference sequence). The CDR3 is 14 amino acids. CDR3 loop: CSARDRLNTGELFF. In DNA form, the CDR3 reads TGCAGTGCTAGGGACAGGCTAAACACCGGGGAGCTGTTTTTT.

This clonotype was detected a few times. The J gene is TRBJ2-3, the V gene TRBV7-3; the D is unclear. Trimming took off 5 bases at V and 1 base at J, with 10 bases between the two ends. Germline lookup yields CDR1 SGHTA and CDR2 FQGTGA. The CDR3 consists of 14 residues. The chain's CDR3 is CASSSKLGTDTQYF. The CDR3, as DNA: TGTGCCAGCAGCAGTAAATTGGGCACAGATACGCAGTATTTT.

This clonotype turned up a few times. The chain's CDR3 is CASSHLPGTTNTGELFF. As DNA, the CDR3 is TGTGCCAGCAGTCACCTCCCCGGGACAACGAACACCGGGGAGCTGTTTTTT. The rearrangement links TRBV6-2 or TRBV6-3 to TRBJ2-2; possible D gene TRBD1, 6 bases. Between the trimmed V and J ends, which lost 5 bases and 0 bases, there was a span of 16 bases. The CDR3 spans 17 residues. Germline V CDR1 and CDR2: MNHEY, SVGEGT.

This clonotype was observed a handful of times. This chain connects TRBV29-1 to TRBJ2-7; D may be TRBD2 (6 bases). CDR1 is SQVTM and CDR2 is ANQGSEA in the germline V gene. The CDR3 contains 13 residues. V was shortened by 3 bases and J by 2 bases, with 11 bases between the two germline ends. DNA for the CDR3: TGCAGCGTTGAGGTTACTAGCCCCTACGAGCAGTACTTC. This translates into CSVEVTSPYEQYF.

The chain links TRBV12-3 or TRBV12-4 to TRBJ1-5; TRBD1 might be the D (5 bases). The CDR3 runs 12 residues. Trimming took 3 bases from V and 9 from J, leaving 9 bases between them. The CDR3: CASSLGQGPQHF. The DNA of the CDR3 is TGTGCCAGCAGTTTGGGGCAGGGGCCCCAGCATTTT.

The chain joins TRBV5-1 to TRBJ2-1; 11 bases map to TRBD1. Losses at the gene ends were 3 bases for V and 7 bases for J; bases not matched to a gene: 6. CDR1 is SGHRS, CDR2 YFSETQ, per germline. The CDR3 extends over 15 amino acids. The CDR3 bases are TGCGCCAGCAGCTACTCCGGGACAGGGGGGAATGAGCAGTTCTTC. Protein: CASSYSGTGGNEQFF.

There are a few counts of this clonotype. The chain has TRBV4-3 and TRBJ2-7, with D possibly being TRBD2 (6 bases). V lost 0 bases, J lost 4 bases, and 10 bases lay in between. The CDR3 contains 14 residues. Germline assignment: CDR1 LGHNA and CDR2 YSLEER. The CDR3 DNA reads as TGCGCCAGCAGCCAAGACACTAGCAGTTACGAGCAGTACTTC. It translates to CASSQDTSSYEQYF.

The rearrangement links TRBV5-5 to TRBJ1-3; D is unclear. CDR3 size: 16 residues. V lost 3 bases and J lost 9, with 22 bases in between. Germline CDR1 is SGHKS and CDR2 is YYEKEE (reference sequence). The CDR3 sequence: CASSWSRLGAAVTIYF. CDR3 nucleotide sequence: TGTGCCAGCAGCTGGTCGAGGTTGGGCGCTGCTGTCACCATATATTTT.

The V call is TRBV12-3 or TRBV12-4, the J call TRBJ2-5, with a tentative D call TRBD1 (5 bases). V was clipped by 5 bases and J by 4 bases, with 11 bases between them. The CDR3 is made up of 13 amino acids. The CDR3 here is CASSRDRLETQYF. The CDR3 DNA is TGTGCCAGCAGTCGAGACAGACTAGAGACCCAGTACTTC.

There are a few counts of this clonotype. The V call is TRBV10-3, the J call TRBJ2-5; unclear D gene. The germline V and J ends were trimmed by 0 bases and 4 bases, with 6 bases remaining between them. The CDR3 loop spans 13 amino acids. Germline V gene data show CDR1 as ENHRY and CDR2 as SYGVKD. The CDR3 sequence: CAISESNGETQYF. The DNA of the CDR3 is TGTGCCATCAGTGAGTCGAATGGAGAGACCCAGTACTTC.